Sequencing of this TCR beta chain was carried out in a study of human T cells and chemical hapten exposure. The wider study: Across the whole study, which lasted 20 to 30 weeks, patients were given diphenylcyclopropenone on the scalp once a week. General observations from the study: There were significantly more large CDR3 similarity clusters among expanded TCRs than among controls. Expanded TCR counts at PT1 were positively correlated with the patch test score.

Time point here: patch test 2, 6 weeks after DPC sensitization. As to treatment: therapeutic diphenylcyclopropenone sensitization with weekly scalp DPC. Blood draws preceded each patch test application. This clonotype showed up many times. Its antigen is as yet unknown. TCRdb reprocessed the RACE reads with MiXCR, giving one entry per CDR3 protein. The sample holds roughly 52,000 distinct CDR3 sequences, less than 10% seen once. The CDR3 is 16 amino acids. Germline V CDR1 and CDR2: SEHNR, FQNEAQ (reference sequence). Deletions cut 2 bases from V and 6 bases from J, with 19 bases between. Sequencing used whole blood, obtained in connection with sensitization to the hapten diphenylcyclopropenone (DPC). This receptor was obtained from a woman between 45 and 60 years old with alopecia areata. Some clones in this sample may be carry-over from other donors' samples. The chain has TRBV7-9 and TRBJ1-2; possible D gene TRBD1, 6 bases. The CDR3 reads CASSLLNAGEANGYTF. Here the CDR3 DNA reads TGTGCCAGCAGCTTACTTAACGCAGGGGAGGCGAATGGCTACACCTTC. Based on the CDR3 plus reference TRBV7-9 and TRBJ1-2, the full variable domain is DTGVSQNPRHKITKRGQNVTFRCDPISEHNRLYWYRQTLGQGPEFLTYFQNEAQLEKSRLLSDRFSAERPKGSFSTLEIQRTEQGDSAMYLCASSLLNAGEANGYTFGSGTRLTVV.